This T cell receptor (beta chain) is from a study of control samples from healthy donors and cancer patients. The table lists this clone with a count of one. CDR1 and CDR2 (germline): MNHNY, SVGAGI (reference sequence). The length of the CDR3 is 13 residues. Deletions cut 11 bases from V and 6 bases from J, with 20 bases between. Produced via immunoSEQ multiplex PCR; TCRdb's table is partial and in-frame only. The profile shows some 66,000 clones, over 75% of them singletons. This clonotype was sampled from a man aged 40-50 years in good health. Sequencing was done on a sample of blood. This rearrangement joins TRBV6-6 to TRBJ2-7, with D possibly TRBD1 on 6 matching bases. The CDR3 spells CAGGQGVRGEQYF. The CDR3 DNA reads as TGTGCCGGGGGCCAGGGTGTCCGGGGCGAGCAGTACTTC.